A single sample is the source of the 11 T cell receptor beta chains below, sequenced in a study of blood T cell repertoires in COVID-19. Using immunoSEQ multiplex PCR, the repertoire was profiled, and TCRdb retains in-frame clones only, with some absent. The sample lists roughly 300,000 clones, roughly 84% occurring once. The sample taken for sequencing was PBMCs or T cells enriched from blood (not recorded which). These receptors were obtained from a woman in her twenties or thirties who had recovered from COVID-19.

This chain joins TRBV6-5 and TRBJ2-7; D gene uncertain. CDR3 size: 16 residues. V was shortened by 0 bases and J by 0 bases, with 12 bases between the two germline ends. Germline CDR1 MNHEY, CDR2 SVGAGI. The CDR3 coding sequence is TGTGCCAGCAGTTACTCGTCCAGGTCAGTCTCCTACGAGCAGTACTTC. It yields the protein CASSYSSRSVSYEQYF.

The DNA of the CDR3 is TGTGCCAGCAGTTACTCGGACAGGGGGATTTACGAGCAGTACTTC. Translated, it gives CASSYSDRGIYEQYF. The chain joins TRBV6-5 to TRBJ2-7; TRBD1 matches at 10 bases. V lost 0 bases to trimming and J lost 4 bases; unmatched junction nucleotides: 3. The CDR3 is made up of 15 amino acids. Germline CDR1 is MNHEY and CDR2 is SVGAGI.

The V gene is TRBV4-3, the J gene TRBJ1-4; D perhaps matches TRBD1 (6 bases). The germline V gene has CDR1 LGHNA and CDR2 YSLEER. V was shortened by 3 bases and J by 5 bases, with 10 bases between the two germline ends. The CDR3 spans 14 residues. CDR3 sequence reads: CASSQDSPNEKLFF. In nucleotides, the CDR3 is TGCGCCAGCAGCCAGGACAGCCCAAATGAAAAACTGTTTTTT.

This chain's CDR3 is CASSVDRYEQYF. The CDR3, as DNA: TGCGCCAGCAGCGTGGACAGATACGAGCAGTACTTC. The chain couples TRBV5-1 to TRBJ2-7; D possibly corresponds to TRBD1 (6 bases). CDR3 length: 12 amino acids. Deletions cut 4 bases from V and 4 bases from J, with 9 bases between. CDR1 SGHRS and CDR2 YFSETQ come from the germline V gene.

This clone was counted a single time. The rearrangement links TRBV19 to TRBJ1-2; D not resolved. The ends were cut back, 5 bases at V and 1 base at J, with 14 bases in the middle. The germline V gene encodes CDR1 LNHDA and CDR2 SQIVND (reference sequence). The CDR3 contains 15 residues. The CDR3 nucleotides read TGTGCCAGTAGTGTGGACGGGAACAATAACTATGGCTACACCTTC. Amino acid sequence: CASSVDGNNNYGYTF. Full variable domain (outside the CDR3, taken from reference TRBV19 and TRBJ1-2): DGGITQSPKYLFRKEGQNVTLSCEQNLNHDAMYWYRQDPGQGLRLIYYSQIVNDFQKGDIAEGYSVSREKKESFPLTVTSAQKNPTAFYLCASSVDGNNNYGYTFGSGTRLTVV.

The rearrangement joins TRBV10-2 to TRBJ1-1; 7 positions agree with TRBD1. The V gene end was trimmed by 5 bases and the J gene end by 4 bases; junction bases not matched to a gene: 4. Per germline, CDR1 WSHSY and CDR2 SAAADI. There are 13 residues in the CDR3. In nucleotides, the CDR3 is TGCGCCAGCAGTCGACAGGGCGGCACTGAAGCTTTCTTT. Its protein is CASSRQGGTEAFF.

The chain links TRBV7-7 to TRBJ2-1; the D gene is possibly TRBD2 (5 bases). The ends were cut back, 1 base at V and 2 bases at J, with 12 bases in the middle. Germline-derived CDR1 and CDR2 are SSHAT and FNYEAQ (reference sequence). The CDR3 loop spans 16 amino acids. The CDR3, as DNA: TGTGCCAGCAGCTTAGGGGTGGAGGTCCCCTACAATGAGCAGTTCTTC. Its translation: CASSLGVEVPYNEQFF.

This chain connects TRBV14 to TRBJ2-7; 7 bases agree with TRBD1. Germline CDR1 is SGHDN and CDR2 is FVKESK. J gave up 3 bases and V 1 base, and 3 bases lay outside the gene matches. The CDR3 length is 14 residues. The DNA of the CDR3 is TGTGCCAGCAGCCAAGGATGGGACAGCTACGAGCAGTACTTC. This sequence encodes CASSQGWDSYEQYF.

This chain joins TRBV15 and TRBJ2-7; TRBD2 is a possible D gene (5 bases). V gave up 1 base and J gave up 3 bases, with 13 bases separating them. There are 15 residues in the CDR3. Germline V gene data show CDR1 as LNHNV and CDR2 as YYDKDF (reference sequence). The CDR3 region has the DNA TGTGCCACCAGCAGAGGCGGTGGGAGTCGCTACGAGCAGTACTTC. Translation gives CATSRGGGSRYEQYF.

This chain uses TRBV6-5 with TRBJ1-6; maybe TRBD1 (5 bases). Germline loops: CDR1 MNHEY, CDR2 SVGAGI. The CDR3 spans 15 residues. V dropped 6 bases and J dropped 10 bases, with 19 bases sitting between them. The CDR3 sequence: CASRSPQGTGSPLHF. DNA of the CDR3: TGTGCCAGCAGGAGTCCTCAGGGAACTGGATCACCCCTCCACTTT.

V and J are TRBV12-5 and TRBJ2-7; perhaps TRBD1 as D (6 bases). V shed 4 bases and J shed 2 bases, with 9 bases lying between them. CDR3 length: 13 residues. Germline V gives CDR1 LGHNT, CDR2 FRNRAP. The CDR3 loop reads CASGWGHPYEQYF. CDR3 sequence (DNA): TGTGCTAGTGGTTGGGGACACCCCTACGAGCAGTACTTC.